Following are 24 T cell receptor beta chains from one sample sequenced in a study of beta chain features in type 1 diabetes. The whole isolated RNA underwent reverse transcription, so sequencing captured expressed TCRB transcripts. The method was immunoSEQ multiplex PCR; TCRdb's version includes in-frame clones alone and lacks a portion of them. The table has around 450,000 clones, approximately 10% seen once; the top ten hold 0.045% to 0.05%. Sequencing was performed on naive CD4+ T cells from blood. The receptors were sampled from a woman in her late teens or twenties in good health.

The chain couples TRBV30 to TRBJ2-5, with D unresolved. The tail of the sequence fits TRBJ2-7 better, so the J call may be wrong. Germline V lookup: CDR1 GTSNPN, CDR2 SVGIG (reference sequence). This CDR3 is 13 amino acids long. In nucleotides, the CDR3 is TGTGCCTGGAGTGTGGGTTTACGCTACGAGCAGTACTTC. It translates to CAWSVGLRYEQYF.

This chain joins TRBV6-6 and TRBJ2-7; D is undetermined. Per germline, CDR1 MNHNY and CDR2 SVGAGI (reference sequence). Trimming shortened V by 6 bases and J by 4 bases, and 7 bases separated the two germline ends. The CDR3 spans 11 residues. CDR3 in DNA: TGTGCCAGCAGACGTGATTACGAGCAGTACTTC. Translating gives CASRRDYEQYF.

This clone was counted many times. The chain uses TRBV15 and TRBJ2-4; 14 nucleotides agree with TRBD2. Germline-derived CDR1 and CDR2 are LNHNV and YYDKDF (reference sequence). V shed 2 bases, J shed 9 bases, and the junction held 9 bases outside the gene matches. The CDR3 spans 17 residues. CDR3 in DNA: TGTGCCACCAGCAGACTATCGGGACTAGCGGGAGAACCCATTCAGTACTTC. Translated: CATSRLSGLAGEPIQYF.

The chain uses TRBV29-1 and TRBJ1-2; maybe TRBD1 (5 bases). Trimming cost V 4 bases and J 7 bases, with 10 bases left between them. This CDR3 has 11 amino acids. Germline CDR1 and CDR2: SQVTM and ANQGSEA. The CDR3 DNA reads TGCAGCGTTGGCGGGACGGGTGGCTACACCTTC. Translating it yields CSVGGTGGYTF.

CDR3 bases: TGTGCCAGCAGTTACCGGACAGCTAACTATGGCTACACCTTC. This sequence encodes CASSYRTANYGYTF. This chain connects TRBV6-6 to TRBJ1-2; D might be TRBD1 (6 bases). Trimming took 2 bases from V and 0 from J, leaving 7 bases between them. This CDR3 has 14 residues. Germline V gene data show CDR1 as MNHNY and CDR2 as SVGAGI (reference sequence).

This sequence joins TRBV5-1 and TRBJ2-7; no clear D gene. Trimming stripped 4 bases from V and 6 bases from J, with 14 bases between. The CDR3 has 13 amino acids. The V gene's germline CDR1 is SGHRS and CDR2 YFSETQ. In nucleotides, the CDR3 is TGCGCCAGCAGCATAGACTCGGATCTCGAGCAGTACGTC. This encodes CASSIDSDLEQYV.

Ten or more counts support this clone. The V gene is TRBV7-9, the J gene TRBJ1-3; D is undetermined. The CDR3 has 14 amino acids. CDR1 and CDR2 from the germline V gene are SEHNR and FQNEAQ (reference sequence). V dropped 5 bases and J dropped 4 bases, with 12 bases sitting between them. In DNA, the CDR3 is TGTGCCAGCAGCCTGGGCGGCGGAGGAAACACCATATATTTT. Amino acids: CASSLGGGGNTIYF.

V is TRBV7-6 and J is TRBJ1-4; D unclear. V lost 4 bases and J 0 bases, leaving 6 bases between the germline ends. CDR3 length: 14 residues. The germline CDR1 and CDR2 sequences are SGHVS and FNYEAQ. CDR3: CASSSAATNEKLFF. The CDR3 DNA sequence: TGTGCCAGCAGCTCAGCTGCAACTAATGAAAAACTGTTTTTT.

J is TRBJ2-4 and V is TRBV28; TRBD1 is a possible D gene (7 bases). There are 14 residues in the CDR3. Trimming removed 6 bases at V and 6 bases at J, with 15 bases between. The germline V gene encodes CDR1 MDHEN and CDR2 SYDVKM. The CDR3 bases are TGTGCCAGCAGCCCACTTCAGGGGGGAAACATTCAGTACTTC. As protein: CASSPLQGGNIQYF.

There are many counts of this clone. The chain joins TRBV29-1 to TRBJ2-5; D remains unclear. The CDR3 loop spans 10 amino acids. The germline V gene encodes CDR1 SQVTM and CDR2 ANQGSEA. Trimming stripped 4 bases from V and 6 bases from J, with 6 bases between. The CDR3 nucleotides read TGCAGCGTTGCTTTCCAGACCCAGTACTTC. Amino acid sequence: CSVAFQTQYF.

This sequence joins TRBV27 and TRBJ2-7; 8 nucleotides agree with TRBD1. This CDR3 region has 15 residues. The V gene end was trimmed by 6 bases and the J gene end by 3 bases; junction bases not matched to a gene: 10. Germline V gene lookup returns CDR1 MNHEY and CDR2 SMNVEV (reference sequence). The DNA of the CDR3 is TGTGCCAGCAGCCTAATGTTCGGACAGGGCTACGAGCAGTACTTC. It translates to CASSLMFGQGYEQYF.

A few counts support this clone. This chain links TRBV30 with TRBJ2-5; TRBD2 is a possible D gene (5 bases). The CDR3 runs 12 residues. CDR1 is GTSNPN, CDR2 SVGIG, per germline (reference sequence). The ends were cut back, 5 bases at V and 1 base at J, with 8 bases in the middle. The CDR3 DNA is TGTGCCTGGGGGCGGGTCCAAGAGACCCAGTACTTC. Translation: CAWGRVQETQYF.

This clone was detected only a few times. V and J are TRBV18 and TRBJ2-5; D is possibly TRBD1 (5 bases). The V gene's germline CDR1 is KGHSH and CDR2 LQKENI. The CDR3 runs to 13 residues. V lost 1 base, J lost 5 bases, and 8 bases lay in between. CDR3 loop: CASSPRGRETQYF. The CDR3 DNA sequence: TGTGCCAGCTCACCACGGGGCCGGGAGACCCAGTACTTC.

This clone occurred a few times. The chain couples TRBV7-6 to TRBJ2-1; D possibly corresponds to TRBD1 (5 bases). CDR1 and CDR2 from the germline V gene are SGHVS and FNYEAQ. The V and J ends lost 1 base and 6 bases respectively, with 10 bases between them. The CDR3 length is 14 residues. The chain's CDR3 is CASSLGGPPNEQFF. Here the CDR3 DNA reads TGTGCCAGCAGCTTAGGGGGCCCGCCCAATGAGCAGTTCTTC.

The chain recombines TRBV9 with TRBJ2-1; perhaps TRBD2 as D (6 bases). CDR1 and CDR2 (germline): SGDLS, YYNGEE. The CDR3 contains 15 residues. V was pared by 0 bases and J by 3 bases, with 10 bases between. The CDR3: CASSVAGDLYNEQFF. CDR3 DNA: TGTGCCAGCAGCGTAGCGGGGGACCTCTACAATGAGCAGTTCTTC.

J is TRBJ2-7 and V is TRBV7-9; 9 bases align to TRBD1. J lost 3 bases, V lost 5 bases, and 5 bases had no gene match. Per germline, CDR1 SEHNR and CDR2 FQNEAQ (reference sequence). This CDR3 region has 14 residues. The CDR3 reads CASSTGQGFYEQYF. In DNA, the CDR3 is TGTGCCAGCAGCACGGGACAGGGCTTCTACGAGCAGTACTTC.

The chain carries TRBV29-1 and TRBJ1-4; D is ambiguous. This CDR3 has 13 amino acids. Trimming stripped 4 bases from V and 7 bases from J, with 13 bases between. CDR1 and CDR2 from the germline V gene are SQVTM and ANQGSEA. This CDR3 reads CSVAGWEAEKLFF. The CDR3 nucleotides are TGCAGCGTTGCGGGCTGGGAGGCTGAAAAACTGTTTTTT.

This chain joins TRBV15 and TRBJ2-5; 9 bases line up with TRBD1. V shed 4 bases, J shed 4 bases, and the junction held 4 bases outside the gene matches. CDR3 size: 14 residues. The V gene's germline CDR1 is LNHNV and CDR2 YYDKDF (reference sequence). CDR3 protein: CATSTRTGAETQYF. CDR3 sequence (DNA): TGTGCCACCAGCACCCGGACAGGGGCAGAGACCCAGTACTTC. Variable domain in full (rest from reference TRBV15 and TRBJ2-5): DAMVIQNPRYQVTQFGKPVTLSCSQTLNHNVMYWYQQKSSQAPKLLFHYYDKDFNNEADTPDNFQSRRPNTSFCFLDIRSPGLGDTAMYLCATSTRTGAETQYFGPGTRLLVL.

At least ten counts were recorded for this clone. This sequence joins TRBV7-2 and TRBJ2-3; either TRBD1 or TRBD2 may fit D (5 bases each). V lost 6 bases to trimming and J lost 5 bases, with 9 bases between them. The CDR3 has 12 residues. The germline V gene has CDR1 SGHTA and CDR2 FQGNSA. The CDR3 DNA reads TGTGCCAGCAGTCTGGGGGAAGATACGCAGTATTTT. This codes for CASSLGEDTQYF.

This clone came up a few times. The V call is TRBV29-1, the J call TRBJ1-2; D remains unclear. The CDR3 runs to 12 residues. Germline V gene sequence: CDR1 SQVTM, CDR2 ANQGSEA. V was cut by 3 bases and J by 2 bases, with 7 bases left in between. This CDR3 reads CSVDSGNYGYTF. The CDR3 DNA follows: TGCAGCGTTGATTCTGGGAACTATGGCTACACCTTC. The full variable domain, rest sourced from reference TRBV29-1 and TRBJ1-2, is SAVISQKPSRDICQRGTSLTIQCQVDSQVTMMFWYRQQPGQSLTLIATANQGSEATYESGFVIDKFPISRPNLTFSTLTVSNMSPEDSSIYLCSVDSGNYGYTFGSGTRLTVV.

This clone showed up just a few times. This sequence joins TRBV2 and TRBJ2-2; 9 bases are shared with TRBD1. Losses at the gene ends were 6 bases for V and 5 bases for J; bases not matched to a gene: 7. The CDR3 has 15 residues. CDR1 SNHLY and CDR2 FYNNEI come from the germline V gene. CDR3 region: CASREQGAVTGELFF. As DNA, the CDR3 is TGTGCCAGCAGGGAACAGGGGGCGGTGACCGGGGAGCTGTTTTTT.

This clone appeared a few times. The chain recombines TRBV2 with TRBJ2-7, with D possibly being TRBD1 (6 bases). Germline V lookup: CDR1 SNHLY, CDR2 FYNNEI. Trimming cost V 5 bases and J 4 bases, with 24 bases left between them. CDR3 size: 17 residues. CDR3 nucleotides: TGTGCCAGCAGTTTCAAGGAGTTCCGGACAGACAAATACGAGCAGTACGTC. Translated, it gives CASSFKEFRTDKYEQYV.

This clone has only a few counts. V and J are TRBV28 and TRBJ2-7, with TRBD1 matching over 7 bases. V dropped 10 bases and J dropped 4; count of bases not matched to a gene: 10. Looked up from germline, CDR1 is MDHEN and CDR2 is SYDVKM. The CDR3 runs 13 residues. This CDR3 is CATGQDLVYEQYV. CDR3 nucleotides: TGTGCCACCGGACAGGACTTAGTTTACGAGCAGTACGTC.

The table lists this clone with a few counts. This chain links TRBV6-6 with TRBJ1-6; 9 positions match TRBD1. The CDR3 sequence is 13 residues long. Per the germline V gene, CDR1 is MNHNY and CDR2 is SVGAGI (reference sequence). Losses at the gene ends were 4 bases for V and 8 bases for J; bases not matched to a gene: 0. The CDR3 DNA sequence: TGTGCCAGCAGTTGGGACAGGGATTCACCCCTCCACTTT. Translating it yields CASSWDRDSPLHF.